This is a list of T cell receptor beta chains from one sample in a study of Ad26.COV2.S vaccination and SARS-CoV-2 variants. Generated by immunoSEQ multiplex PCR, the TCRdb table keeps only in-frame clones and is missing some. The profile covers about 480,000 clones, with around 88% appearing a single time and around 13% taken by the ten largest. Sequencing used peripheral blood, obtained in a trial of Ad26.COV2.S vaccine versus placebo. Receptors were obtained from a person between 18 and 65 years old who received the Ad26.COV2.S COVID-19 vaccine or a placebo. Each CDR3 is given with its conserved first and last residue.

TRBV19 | CASSLAGFDEQFF
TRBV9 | CASSVGGNNSPLHF
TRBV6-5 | CASRPNRAVDTEAFF
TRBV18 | CASSPLKQGWTGELFF
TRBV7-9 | CASSISGEQFF
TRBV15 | CATSRGTGRQETQYF
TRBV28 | CASNSAGRTDQPQHF
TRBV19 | CASSTQTGQGTEQYF
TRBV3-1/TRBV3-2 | CASSPWTELWGYTF
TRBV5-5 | CASSFDETAFF
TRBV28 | CASSDSSLGGYTF
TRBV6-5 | CASSYPRHNEQFF
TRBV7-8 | CASSLADRGEQYF
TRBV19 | CATADRGRANVLTF
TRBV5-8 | CASSLLTGVLDYGYTF
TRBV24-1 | CATSQAPNTEAFF
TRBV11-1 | CASSLVAQGEQYF
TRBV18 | CASSPGLNEKLFF